This TCR beta chain came from a study of blood T cells in healthy people across ages. In its sample, this clonotype was seen a few times. The second PCR ran about 6 to 12 cycles with a sample-barcoded 5' primer and J-beta primers. TCRdb processed the 5' RACE reads anew with MiXCR; each CDR3 protein has one entry. The sample yields over a million distinct CDR3 sequences, 35% to 55% seen once. Sequencing was performed on blood. The sequence derives from a woman aged 60-70 years in good health.

The CDR3 loop reads CASSLSGSGETQYF. CDR3 sequence (DNA): TGTGCCAGCAGTTTAAGCGGGAGCGGGGAGACCCAGTACTTC. The chain carries TRBV12-3 or TRBV12-4 and TRBJ2-5; 8 bases are shared with TRBD2. The CDR3 has 14 amino acids. With 2 bases clipped from V and 5 bases from J, the junction kept 4 bases outside the gene matches.